This is a list of T cell receptor beta chains from one sample in a study of cytomegalovirus exposure and HLA in healthy donors. The protocol was immunoSEQ multiplex PCR, while the TCRdb copy is restricted to in-frame clones and leaves out a portion. The sample lists about 200,000 clones; 88% were seen once. Sequencing used PBMCs. The receptors originated from a woman aged 18 to 35 in good health and CMV-seronegative. The CDR3 runs from the conserved cysteine through the conserved F or W. D genes are given only for firm matches. Not all rows give a size; the values are once, few, many and, for expanded clones, a class.

d_gene | j_gene | abundance | v_gene | len | CDR3aa | CDR3nt
. | TRBJ2-3 | . | TRBV5-4 | 16 | CASSFEPAAPTDTQYF | TGTGCCAGCAGCTTCGAACCGGCGGCCCCCACAGATACGCAGTATTTT
TRBD2 | TRBJ2-3 | . | TRBV7-3 | 17 | CASSLTGLAGGTDTQYF | TGTGCCAGCAGCTTAACGGGACTAGCGGGAGGGACAGATACGCAGTATTTT
TRBD2 | TRBJ2-2 | . | TRBV7-2 | 15 | CASSLTGGVPGELFF | TGTGCCAGCAGCTTAACGGGAGGGGTCCCCGGGGAGCTGTTTTTT
. | TRBJ2-1 | . | TRBV27 | 17 | CASSFVGQTRIGNEQFF | TGTGCCAGCAGTTTTGTGGGGCAGACGAGAATAGGCAATGAGCAGTTCTTC
. | TRBJ1-2 | . | TRBV28 | 13 | CASSLRVPDGYTF | TGTGCCAGCAGTTTGAGGGTACCTGATGGCTACACCTTC
. | TRBJ1-2 | . | TRBV5-1 | 13 | CASSLDREGGYTF | TGCGCCAGCAGCTTGGACAGGGAGGGAGGCTACACCTTC
. | TRBJ2-7 | once | TRBV21-1 | 16 | CASSKDGRSGSYEQYF | TGTGCCAGCAGCAAAGATGGGAGGTCCGGCTCCTACGAGCAGTACTTC
. | TRBJ2-7 | once | TRBV30 | 12 | CALEDPGNEQYF | TGTGCCTTGGAGGACCCTGGGAACGAGCAGTACTTC
TRBD2 | TRBJ2-7 | . | TRBV27 | 15 | CASSLLAGDAYEQYF | TGTGCCAGCAGTTTACTAGCGGGAGATGCCTACGAGCAGTACTTC
TRBD1 | TRBJ1-4 | . | TRBV5-1 | 16 | CASSFGTATKDEKLFF | TGCGCCAGCAGCTTCGGGACAGCTACCAAGGACGAAAAACTGTTTTTT
. | TRBJ1-3 | . | TRBV6-6 | 11 | CASSAGNTIYF | TGTGCCAGCAGCGCTGGAAACACCATATATTTT
. | TRBJ2-2 | . | TRBV7-6 | 15 | CASSPTEAGTGELFF | TGTGCCAGCAGCCCTACTGAGGCCGGCACCGGGGAGCTGTTTTTT
TRBD2 | TRBJ2-3 | once | TRBV2 | 13 | CASWGLDLDTQYF | TGTGCCAGCTGGGGACTAGACCTAGATACGCAGTATTTT
. | TRBJ1-5 | . | TRBV28 | 15 | CASSLTDGGNQPQHF | TGTGCCAGCAGTTTGACAGACGGGGGGAATCAGCCCCAGCATTTT
. | TRBJ1-5 | . | TRBV5-4 | 15 | CASSFTGKSNQPQHF | TGTGCCAGCAGCTTTACAGGAAAGAGCAATCAGCCCCAGCATTTT
. | TRBJ1-1 | . | TRBV5-1 | 14 | CANSPNPGDTEAFF | TGCGCCAACAGCCCAAACCCCGGGGACACTGAAGCTTTCTTT
. | TRBJ1-1 | . | TRBV6-1 | 15 | CASSEAGLMNTEAFF | TGTGCCAGCAGTGAAGCGGGGCTCATGAACACTGAAGCTTTCTTT
. | TRBJ2-7 | . | TRBV5-1 | 14 | CASRQTGINQEQYF | TGCGCCAGCAGGCAGACAGGCATCAACCAGGAGCAGTACTTC
TRBD1 | TRBJ2-5 | . | TRBV6-6 | 13 | CASSPTGEGIQYF | TGTGCCAGCAGTCCGACAGGGGAAGGGATCCAGTACTTC
. | TRBJ1-1 | . | TRBV27 | 13 | CASSLQENTEAFF | TGTGCCAGCAGCCTACAGGAGAACACTGAAGCTTTCTTT
. | TRBJ2-5 | . | TRBV5-1 | 13 | CASSVTWWETQYF | TGCGCCAGCAGCGTAACTTGGTGGGAGACCCAGTACTTC
TRBD1 | TRBJ2-1 | . | TRBV19 | 17 | CASSPRDRLPLPNEQFF | TGTGCCAGTAGTCCCCGGGACAGGTTACCCTTGCCTAATGAGCAGTTCTTC
. | TRBJ1-3 | . | TRBV27 | 14 | CASRQFGVWDTIYF | TGTGCCAGCAGGCAATTCGGGGTTTGGGACACCATATATTTT
TRBD2 | TRBJ2-1 | . | TRBV27 | 15 | CASSEGTSGSNEQFF | TGTGCCAGTTCCGAGGGGACTAGCGGGAGTAATGAGCAGTTCTTC
. | TRBJ2-7 | . | TRBV7-2 | 12 | CASSSGWVEQYF | TGTGCCAGCAGCTCAGGTTGGGTCGAGCAGTACTTC
. | TRBJ1-5 | . | TRBV2 | 15 | CASRNRVFGNQPQHF | TGTGCCAGCAGAAACAGGGTGTTTGGCAATCAGCCCCAGCATTTT
TRBD2 | TRBJ2-3 | once | TRBV5-6 | 19 | CASSSLTSGTTASTDTQYF | TGTGCCAGCAGCTCGCTGACTAGCGGGACGACGGCTAGCACAGATACGCAGTATTTT
TRBD1 | TRBJ1-4 | . | TRBV6-5 | 15 | CASSSNRGGNEKLFF | TGTGCCAGCAGCTCCAACAGGGGAGGTAATGAAAAACTGTTTTTT
. | TRBJ1-5 | . | TRBV10-3 | 13 | CAISLSSEQPQHF | TGTGCCATCAGCCTATCATCCGAGCAGCCCCAGCATTTT
TRBD1 | TRBJ2-7 | . | TRBV28 | 16 | CASSSQAGTGRYEQYF | TGTGCCAGCAGTTCCCAGGCCGGGACAGGGCGGTACGAGCAGTACTTC
. | TRBJ2-1 | . | TRBV5-6 | 13 | CASSPGLTNEQFF | TGTGCCAGCAGCCCTGGACTAACGAATGAGCAGTTCTTC
TRBD2 | TRBJ2-5 | once | TRBV2 | 17 | CASSESRLAGVRETQYF | TGTGCCAGCAGTGAATCCCGACTAGCGGGAGTCCGAGAGACCCAGTACTTC
TRBD1 | TRBJ1-1 | few | TRBV4-2 | 17 | CASSQVMGQGKNTEAFF | TGTGCCAGCAGCCAAGTAATGGGACAGGGGAAGAACACTGAAGCTTTCTTT
TRBD2 | TRBJ2-7 | . | TRBV5-1 | 15 | CASSATSGAFYEQYF | TGCGCCAGCAGCGCAACTAGCGGGGCGTTCTACGAGCAGTACTTC
TRBD2 | TRBJ2-1 | few | TRBV27 | 13 | CASTGTSHNEQFF | TGTGCCAGCACTGGGACTAGTCACAATGAGCAGTTCTTC
. | TRBJ1-5 | . | TRBV28 | 16 | CASTEPRGAGNQPQHF | TGTGCCAGCACCGAACCCCGGGGTGCGGGCAATCAGCCCCAGCATTTT
TRBD1 | TRBJ1-3 | . | TRBV4-1 | 16 | CASSQGPGTGRNTIYF | TGCGCCAGCAGCCAGGGACCCGGGACAGGTAGAAACACCATATATTTT
. | TRBJ2-3 | . | TRBV2 | 14 | CASIARAGPDTQYF | TGTGCCAGCATCGCTCGTGCGGGGCCAGATACGCAGTATTTT
. | TRBJ2-1 | . | TRBV11-2 | 16 | CASSLGQGFYNNEQFF | TGTGCCAGCAGCTTAGGTCAGGGTTTCTACAACAATGAGCAGTTCTTC
. | TRBJ2-1 | once | TRBV28 | 13 | CASRRDLYNEQFF | TGTGCCAGCAGGAGGGACTTATACAATGAGCAGTTCTTC
TRBD1 | TRBJ1-1 | . | TRBV28 | 15 | CASSGYQGGWTEAFF | TGTGCCAGCAGTGGATACCAGGGGGGTTGGACTGAAGCTTTCTTT
. | TRBJ2-3 | . | TRBV27 | 14 | CASSSWPSTDTQYF | TGTGCCAGCAGTTCTTGGCCTAGCACAGATACGCAGTATTTT
TRBD2 | TRBJ2-1 | . | TRBV27 | 16 | CASSLTIAGRHNEQFF | TGTGCCAGCAGTCTAACCATAGCGGGGAGACACAATGAGCAGTTCTTC
. | TRBJ2-2 | . | TRBV7-2 | 13 | CASSGSYTGELFF | TGTGCCAGCAGCGGGAGCTACACCGGGGAGCTGTTTTTT
. | TRBJ1-5 | . | TRBV28 | 20 | CASSLLDQALGGRSNQPQHF | TGTGCCAGCAGTTTATTAGACCAAGCCCTCGGAGGGCGTAGCAATCAGCCCCAGCATTTT
TRBD1 | TRBJ1-2 | . | TRBV28 | 17 | CASSLTGQGVTLYGYTF | TGTGCCAGCAGTCTTACGGGACAGGGGGTTACTCTCTATGGCTACACCTTC
TRBD1 | TRBJ2-7 | . | TRBV6-1 | 15 | CASSEVRDRSYEQYF | TGTGCCAGCAGTGAAGTTAGGGACAGATCCTACGAGCAGTACTTC